Following are 8 T cell receptor beta chains from one sample sequenced in a study of regulatory and conventional T cells in RAG deficiency. Profiled with immunoSEQ multiplex PCR; TCRdb holds only in-frame clones, not every one. The sample lists roughly 30,000 clones, around 90% occurring once. The sorted regulatory T cells were CD4+, CD25-high and CD127-low, with genomic DNA sequenced. The data also belong to a second study, concerning regulatory T cells. This second report adds: Primers: 52 TRBV forward and 13 TRBJ reverse.

Sequenced input: Tregs sorted from blood. The receptors were sampled from a human donor in good health.

The V and J genes are TRBV6-1 and TRBJ1-6; 9 bases are a match to TRBD1. Germline CDR1 MNHNS, CDR2 SASEGT. The junction had 7 bases not matched to a gene; V was cut back by 3 bases and J by 7 bases. The CDR3 spans 16 residues. Here the CDR3 DNA reads TGTGCCAGCAGTGAGCCGCCGGGACAGGGAAATTCACCCCTCCACTTT. It codes for CASSEPPGQGNSPLHF.

The chain recombines TRBV19 with TRBJ1-2, with 8 bases aligning to TRBD1. Looked up from germline, CDR1 is LNHDA and CDR2 is SQIVND (reference sequence). Losses at the gene ends were 3 bases for V and 7 bases for J; bases not matched to a gene: 10. There are 15 residues in the CDR3. This chain's CDR3 is CASSMLDRATRGYTF. The CDR3 DNA reads TGTGCCAGTAGTATGTTGGACAGGGCGACCCGTGGCTACACCTTC.

The chain carries TRBV2 and TRBJ2-5; no clear D. The CDR3 has 10 amino acids. Germline V gives CDR1 SNHLY, CDR2 FYNNEI. Trimming left V 1 base short and J 6 bases short, with 0 bases between. CDR3 DNA sequence: TGTGCCAGCAGTGAAGAGACCCAGTACTTC. It encodes CASSEETQYF.

In its sample, this clone was seen once. The V call is TRBV28, the J call TRBJ1-6; D is undetermined. V was clipped by 7 bases and J by 0 bases, with 16 bases between them. The CDR3 runs to 17 residues. Germline-derived CDR1 and CDR2 are MDHEN and SYDVKM. The CDR3 DNA sequence: TGTGCCAGCACTCCCTCCGGCAGCCGCTCCTATAATTCACCCCTCCACTTT. As protein: CASTPSGSRSYNSPLHF.

CDR3 in amino acids: CASSLVSTMANEKLFF. The CDR3 bases are TGTGCCAGCAGCTTAGTCTCGACAATGGCTAATGAAAAACTGTTTTTT. The chain links TRBV11-2 to TRBJ1-4; D ambiguous. Germline V gene lookup returns CDR1 SGHAT and CDR2 FQNNGV. This CDR3 spans 16 amino acids. The V gene lost 1 base and the J gene lost 3 bases, with 12 bases spanning the gap. Combining the CDR3 with reference TRBV11-2 and TRBJ1-4 gives the whole variable domain EAGVAQSPRYKIIEKRQSVAFWCNPISGHATLYWYQQILGQGPKLLIQFQNNGVVDDSQLPKDRFSAERLKGVDSTLKIQPAKLEDSAVYLCASSLVSTMANEKLFFGSGTQLSVL.

This chain uses TRBV7-2 with TRBJ2-3; TRBD2 matches at 8 bases. The CDR3 covers 17 residues. Germline values: CDR1 SGHTA, CDR2 FQGNSA. With 5 bases clipped from V and 4 bases from J, the junction kept 14 bases outside the gene matches. The CDR3 reads CASSIRLASLYPDTQYF. For the CDR3, the DNA is TGTGCCAGCAGCATAAGACTAGCGAGCCTTTACCCAGATACGCAGTATTTT. Full variable domain (outside the CDR3, taken from reference TRBV7-2 and TRBJ2-3): GAGVSQSPSNKVTEKGKDVELRCDPISGHTALYWYRQSLGQGLEFLIYFQGNSAPDKSGLPSDRFSAERTGGSVSTLTIQRTQQEDSAVYLCASSIRLASLYPDTQYFGPGTRLTVL.

CDR3 in amino acids: CASSEEGFSGANVLTF. The CDR3 region has the DNA TGTGCCAGCAGTGAAGAAGGCTTCTCTGGGGCCAACGTCCTGACTTTC. V and J are TRBV2 and TRBJ2-6, with no clear D. Between the trimmed V and J ends, which lost 1 base and 0 bases, there was a span of 7 bases. The CDR3 is 16 residues long. CDR1 SNHLY and CDR2 FYNNEI come from the germline V gene.

DNA for the CDR3: TGTGCCAGCTCACCGCAAGTTGGTGGCGGGGGTGCCACCGGGGAGCTGTTTTTT. Translated, it gives CASSPQVGGGGATGELFF. The chain couples TRBV18 to TRBJ2-2, with 7 bases fitting TRBD2. Germline V gene sequence: CDR1 KGHSH, CDR2 LQKENI. This CDR3 comprises 18 residues. V dropped 3 bases and J dropped 4; count of bases not matched to a gene: 14.